This T cell receptor (beta chain) is from a study of T cells in Graves' hyperthyroidism and ophthalmopathy. Points from the study as a whole: The authors' 13 V-J model separated ophthalmopathy from stable hyperthyroidism.

This CDR3 has 13 amino acids. Germline V gene lookup returns CDR1 MDHEN and CDR2 SYDVKM. V was pared by 1 base and J by 6 bases, with 7 bases between. With regard to this clonotype: Its antigen remains unidentified.

TCR beta CDR3 regions were amplified from RNA transcripts. The HTBI primer set was used in a first-round RT-PCR of the TCR CDR3. TCRdb passed the multiplex PCR reads through MiXCR, listing each CDR3 protein once. This sample carries a few hundred thousand distinct CDR3 sequences, more than 12% of them seen once, and the ten largest clones take 32%. This rearrangement joins TRBV28 to TRBJ1-5; D unclear. The TCR comes from a woman younger than 45 with Graves' hyperthyroidism. Sequenced: blood. The CDR3 spells CASSLSSSQPQHF. CDR3 DNA: TGTGCCAGCAGTTTATCGTCCAGTCAGCCCCAGCATTTT.